What follows is one T cell receptor beta chain and its context. Its antigen is unidentified. Germline-derived CDR1 and CDR2 are LNHNV and YYDKDF (reference sequence). Trimming took off 5 bases at V and 3 bases at J, with 13 bases between the two ends. CDR3 size: 14 residues. The entry originates in a study of OX40 agonist ivuxolimab in advanced cancers. At the level of the study: Administration of intravenous ivuxolimab to patients occurred every 2 weeks at 0.01 to 10 mg/kg. Three patients showed partial responses: one hepatocellular carcinoma and two cutaneous melanoma cases. Notes on the study in general: Normalized expansion of T-cell clones was also low for some nonresponders. With doses of 0.1 to 3.0 mg/kg, CD4+ and CD8+ blood T cells had undergone clonal expansion by week 6.

Clones were read by immunoSEQ multiplex PCR, and TCRdb kept only the in-frame ones, dropping some. The data hold approximately 82,000 clones, with more than 70% observed a single time. V gene TRBV15 combines with J gene TRBJ2-5; a possible D gene is TRBD2 (5 bases). This sequence originates from an adult with an advanced solid tumor such as melanoma, head and neck, liver or kidney cancer. Source: CD4+ or CD8+ T cells sorted from blood, taken in a trial of the OX40 agonist ivuxolimab. Written as DNA, the CDR3 is TGTGCCACCAGCGTCGGGAAGGAGGAAGAGACCCAGTACTTC. Protein: CATSVGKEEETQYF.